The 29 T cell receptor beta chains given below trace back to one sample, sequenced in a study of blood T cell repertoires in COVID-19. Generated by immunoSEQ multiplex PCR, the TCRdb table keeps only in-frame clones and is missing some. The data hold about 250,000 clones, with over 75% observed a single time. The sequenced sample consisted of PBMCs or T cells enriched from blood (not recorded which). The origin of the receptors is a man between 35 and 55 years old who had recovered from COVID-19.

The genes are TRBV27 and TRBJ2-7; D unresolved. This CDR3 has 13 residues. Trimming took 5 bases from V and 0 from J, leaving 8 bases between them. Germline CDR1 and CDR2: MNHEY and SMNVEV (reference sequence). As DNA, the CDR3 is TGTGCCAGCAGTCAAAGGAGCTCCTACGAGCAGTACTTC. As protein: CASSQRSSYEQYF.

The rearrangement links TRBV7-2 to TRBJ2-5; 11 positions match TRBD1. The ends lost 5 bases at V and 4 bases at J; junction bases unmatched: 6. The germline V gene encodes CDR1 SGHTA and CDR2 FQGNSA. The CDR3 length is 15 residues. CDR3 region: CASSGGQGVRETQYF. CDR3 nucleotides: TGTGCCAGCAGCGGGGGACAGGGGGTAAGAGAGACCCAGTACTTC.

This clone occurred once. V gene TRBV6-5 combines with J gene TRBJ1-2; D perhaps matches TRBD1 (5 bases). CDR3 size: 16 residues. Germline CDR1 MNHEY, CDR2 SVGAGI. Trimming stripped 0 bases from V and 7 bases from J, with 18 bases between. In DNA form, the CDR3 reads TGTGCCAGCAGTTACTCCGGTGGGGTAAATCAGGGTGGCTACACCTTC. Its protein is CASSYSGGVNQGGYTF.

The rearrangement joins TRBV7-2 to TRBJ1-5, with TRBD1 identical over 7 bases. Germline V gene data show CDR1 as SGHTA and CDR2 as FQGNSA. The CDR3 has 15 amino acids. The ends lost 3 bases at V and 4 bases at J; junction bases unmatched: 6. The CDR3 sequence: CASSLIGGGNQPQHF. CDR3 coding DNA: TGTGCCAGCAGCTTGATAGGGGGCGGTAATCAGCCCCAGCATTTT.

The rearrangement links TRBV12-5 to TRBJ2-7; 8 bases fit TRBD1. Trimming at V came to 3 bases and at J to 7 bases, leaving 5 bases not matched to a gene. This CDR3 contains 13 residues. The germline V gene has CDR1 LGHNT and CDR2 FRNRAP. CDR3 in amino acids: CASGFVGTGEQYF. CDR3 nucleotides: TGTGCTAGTGGTTTTGTCGGGACAGGTGAGCAGTACTTC.

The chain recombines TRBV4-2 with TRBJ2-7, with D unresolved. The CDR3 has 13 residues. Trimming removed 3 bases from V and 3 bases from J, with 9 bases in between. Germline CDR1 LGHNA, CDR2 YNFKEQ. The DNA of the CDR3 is TGTGCCAGCAGCCACCGCGAGGACTACGAGCAGTACTTC. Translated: CASSHREDYEQYF.

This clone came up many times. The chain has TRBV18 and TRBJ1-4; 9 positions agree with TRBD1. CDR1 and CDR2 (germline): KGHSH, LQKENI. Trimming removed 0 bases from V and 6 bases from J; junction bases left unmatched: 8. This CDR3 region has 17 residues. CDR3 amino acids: CASSPPGTGSSHEKLFF. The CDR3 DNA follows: TGTGCCAGCTCACCACCCGGGACAGGGAGTTCGCATGAAAAACTGTTTTTT.

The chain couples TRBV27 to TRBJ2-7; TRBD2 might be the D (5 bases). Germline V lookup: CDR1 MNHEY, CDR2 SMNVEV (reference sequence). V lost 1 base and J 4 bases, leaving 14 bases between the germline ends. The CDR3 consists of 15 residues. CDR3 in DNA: TGTGCCAGCAGTTTATTCTGGGGAGCAGAATACGAGCAGTACTTC. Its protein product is CASSLFWGAEYEQYF.

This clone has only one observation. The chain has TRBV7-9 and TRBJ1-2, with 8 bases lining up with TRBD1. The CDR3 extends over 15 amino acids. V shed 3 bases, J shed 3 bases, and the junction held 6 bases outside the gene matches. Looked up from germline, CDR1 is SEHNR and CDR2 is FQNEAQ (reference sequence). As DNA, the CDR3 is TGTGCCAGCAGCTTCCTACAGGGGGTCGACTATGGCTACACCTTC. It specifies CASSFLQGVDYGYTF.

CDR3 sequence (DNA): TGTGCCAGCAGGGGCGGGACTAGCATTGCTGAGCAGTTCTTC. The encoded protein is CASRGGTSIAEQFF. The V call is TRBV2, the J call TRBJ2-1, with 9 nucleotides matching TRBD2. The germline V gene encodes CDR1 SNHLY and CDR2 FYNNEI. With V trimmed by 6 bases and J by 9 bases, 9 bases remained unmatched. This CDR3 has 14 amino acids.

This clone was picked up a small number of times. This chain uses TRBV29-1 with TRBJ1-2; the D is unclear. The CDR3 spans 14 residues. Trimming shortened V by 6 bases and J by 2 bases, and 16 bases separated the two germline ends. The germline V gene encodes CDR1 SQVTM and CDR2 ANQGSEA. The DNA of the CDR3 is TGCAGCGTCATAACCTCCTACGGGAACTATGGCTACACCTTC. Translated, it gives CSVITSYGNYGYTF.

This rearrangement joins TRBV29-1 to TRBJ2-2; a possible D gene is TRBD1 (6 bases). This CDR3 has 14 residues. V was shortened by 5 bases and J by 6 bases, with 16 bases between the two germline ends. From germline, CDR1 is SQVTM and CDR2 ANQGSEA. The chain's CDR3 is CSVQGQGGAGELFF. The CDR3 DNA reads TGCAGCGTTCAGGGGCAGGGTGGGGCCGGGGAGCTGTTTTTT.

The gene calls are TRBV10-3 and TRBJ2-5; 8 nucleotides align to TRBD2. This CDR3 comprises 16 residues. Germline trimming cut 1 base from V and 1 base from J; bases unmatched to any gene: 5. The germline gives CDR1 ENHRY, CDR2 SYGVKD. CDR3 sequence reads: CAISELASGLQETQYF. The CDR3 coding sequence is TGTGCCATCAGTGAGTTAGCTAGCGGGCTCCAAGAGACCCAGTACTTC.

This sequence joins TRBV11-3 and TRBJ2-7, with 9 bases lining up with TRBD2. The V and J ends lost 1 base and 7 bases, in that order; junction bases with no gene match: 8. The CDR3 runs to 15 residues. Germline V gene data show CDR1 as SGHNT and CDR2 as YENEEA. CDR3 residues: CASSLGLAGSGEQYF. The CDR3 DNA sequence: TGTGCCAGCAGCTTAGGGCTAGCGGGATCGGGAGAGCAGTACTTC.

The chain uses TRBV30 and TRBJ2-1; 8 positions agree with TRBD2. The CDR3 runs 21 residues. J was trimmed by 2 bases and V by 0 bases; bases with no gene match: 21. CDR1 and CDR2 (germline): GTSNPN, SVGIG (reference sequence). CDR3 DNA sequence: TGTGCCTGGAGTGTCGGGACGGGTCTAGCGGGTGGCCTCCGGACCTACAATGAGCAGTTCTTC. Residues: CAWSVGTGLAGGLRTYNEQFF.

The CDR3 protein is CASSLADRDLQYF. The CDR3 DNA sequence: TGTGCCAGCAGCTTAGCGGACAGGGACTTGCAGTACTTC. The chain recombines TRBV7-6 with TRBJ2-7, with 8 bases aligning to TRBD1. V gave up 0 bases and J gave up 9 bases; unmatched junction bases: 4. CDR3 length equals 13 residues. Germline V gene sequence: CDR1 SGHVS, CDR2 FNYEAQ. Variable domain in full (rest from reference TRBV7-6 and TRBJ2-7): GAGVSQSPRYKVTKRGQDVALRCDPISGHVSLYWYRQALGQGPEFLTYFNYEAQQDKSGLPNDRFSAERPEGSISTLTIQRTEQRDSAMYRCASSLADRDLQYFGPGTRLTVT.

CDR3 protein: CASSVAGTRENAYNEQFF. The CDR3 DNA reads TGTGCCAGCAGCGTAGCAGGGACTCGGGAGAACGCCTACAATGAGCAGTTCTTC. V gene TRBV9 combines with J gene TRBJ2-1, with D tentatively TRBD2 (6 bases). Germline values: CDR1 SGDLS, CDR2 YYNGEE. The V and J ends lost 0 bases and 2 bases respectively, with 18 bases between them. This CDR3 region has 18 residues.

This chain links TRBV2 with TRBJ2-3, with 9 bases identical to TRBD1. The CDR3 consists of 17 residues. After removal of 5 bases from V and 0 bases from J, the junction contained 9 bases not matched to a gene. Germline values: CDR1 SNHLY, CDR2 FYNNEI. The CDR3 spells CASSTGGSGPSTDTQYF. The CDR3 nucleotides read TGTGCCAGCAGTACAGGGGGCTCCGGCCCTAGCACAGATACGCAGTATTTT.

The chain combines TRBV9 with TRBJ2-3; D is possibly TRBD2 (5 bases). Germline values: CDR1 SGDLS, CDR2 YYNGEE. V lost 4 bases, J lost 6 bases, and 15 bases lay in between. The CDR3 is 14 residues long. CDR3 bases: TGTGCCAGCAGCCCCGAGGGTGCCTTCGATACGCAGTATTTT. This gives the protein CASSPEGAFDTQYF. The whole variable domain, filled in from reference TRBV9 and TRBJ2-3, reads DSGVTQTPKHLITATGQRVTLRCSPRSGDLSVYWYQQSLDQGLQFLIQYYNGEERAKGNILERFSAQQFPDLHSELNLSSLELGDSALYFCASSPEGAFDTQYFGPGTRLTVL.

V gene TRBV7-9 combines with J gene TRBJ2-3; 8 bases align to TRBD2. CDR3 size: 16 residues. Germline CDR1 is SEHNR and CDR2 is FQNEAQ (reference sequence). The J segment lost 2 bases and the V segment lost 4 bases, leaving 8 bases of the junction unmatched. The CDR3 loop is CASSSKREGFTDTQYF. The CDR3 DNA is TGTGCCAGCAGCTCGAAACGGGAGGGGTTCACAGATACGCAGTATTTT.

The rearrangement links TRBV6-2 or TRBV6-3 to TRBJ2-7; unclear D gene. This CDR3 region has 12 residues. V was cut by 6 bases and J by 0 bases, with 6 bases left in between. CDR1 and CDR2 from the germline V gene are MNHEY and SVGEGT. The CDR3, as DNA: TGTGCCAGCAGCTTACACTCCTACGAGCAGTACTTC. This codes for CASSLHSYEQYF.

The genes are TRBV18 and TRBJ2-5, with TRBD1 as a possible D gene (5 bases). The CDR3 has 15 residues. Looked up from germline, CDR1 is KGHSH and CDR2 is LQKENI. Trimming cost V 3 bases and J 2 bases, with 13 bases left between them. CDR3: CASSPLGDSQETQYF. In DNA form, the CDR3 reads TGTGCCAGCTCACCTCTAGGTGACAGTCAAGAGACCCAGTACTTC.

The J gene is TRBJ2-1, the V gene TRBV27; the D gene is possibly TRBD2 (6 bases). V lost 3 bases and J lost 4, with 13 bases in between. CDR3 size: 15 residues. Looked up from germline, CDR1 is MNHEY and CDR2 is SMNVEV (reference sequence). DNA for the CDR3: TGTGCCAGCAGTTTCGAACGGGAGTTGTACAATGAGCAGTTCTTC. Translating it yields CASSFERELYNEQFF.

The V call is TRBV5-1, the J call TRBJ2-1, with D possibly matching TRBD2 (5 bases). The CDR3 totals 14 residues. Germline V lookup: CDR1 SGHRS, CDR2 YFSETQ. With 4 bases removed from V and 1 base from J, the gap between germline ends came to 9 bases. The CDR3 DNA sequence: TGCGCCAGCAGCGTAACGGGGTCCTACAATGAGCAGTTCTTC. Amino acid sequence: CASSVTGSYNEQFF. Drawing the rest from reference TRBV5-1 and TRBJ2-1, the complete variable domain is KAGVTQTPRYLIKTRGQQVTLSCSPISGHRSVSWYQQTPGQGLQFLFEYFSETQRNKGNFPGRFSGRQFSNSRSEMNVSTLELGDSALYLCASSVTGSYNEQFFGPGTRLTVL.

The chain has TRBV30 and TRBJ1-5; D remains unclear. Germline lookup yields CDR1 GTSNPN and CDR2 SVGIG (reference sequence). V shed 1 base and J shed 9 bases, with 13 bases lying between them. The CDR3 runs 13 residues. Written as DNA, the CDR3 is TGTGCCTGGAGTGCGGGGTCCCTCAGGCCCCAGCATTTT. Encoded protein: CAWSAGSLRPQHF. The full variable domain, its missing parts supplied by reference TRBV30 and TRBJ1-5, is SQTIHQWPATLVQPVGSPLSLECTVEGTSNPNLYWYRQAAGRGLQLLFYSVGIGQISSEVPQNLSASRPQDRQFILSSKKLLLSDSGFYLCAWSAGSLRPQHFGDGTRLSIL.

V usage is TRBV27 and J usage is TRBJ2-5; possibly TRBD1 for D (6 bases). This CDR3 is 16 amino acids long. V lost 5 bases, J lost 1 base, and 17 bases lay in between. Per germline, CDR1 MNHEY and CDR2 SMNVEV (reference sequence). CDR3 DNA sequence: TGTGCCAGCAGTCATGGGGGCAAGCGGATCCAAGAGACCCAGTACTTC. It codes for CASSHGGKRIQETQYF.

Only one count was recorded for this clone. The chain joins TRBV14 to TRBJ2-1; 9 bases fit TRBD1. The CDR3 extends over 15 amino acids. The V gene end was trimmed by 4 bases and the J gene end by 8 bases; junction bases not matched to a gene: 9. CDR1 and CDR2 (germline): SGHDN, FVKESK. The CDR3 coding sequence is TGTGCCAGCAGCCTGACAGGGGGTTCGTACCATGAGCAGTTCTTC. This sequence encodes CASSLTGGSYHEQFF.

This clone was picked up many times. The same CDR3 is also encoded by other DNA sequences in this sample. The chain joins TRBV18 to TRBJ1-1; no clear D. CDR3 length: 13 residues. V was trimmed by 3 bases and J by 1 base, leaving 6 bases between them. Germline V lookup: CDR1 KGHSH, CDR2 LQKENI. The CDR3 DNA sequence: TGTGCCAGCTCACCGCAGGAGAACACTGAAGCTTTCTTT. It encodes CASSPQENTEAFF.

The CDR3 region has the DNA TGTGCCAGCAGCTGGGCCCCCTCCTACGAGCAGTACTTC. As protein: CASSWAPSYEQYF. This chain joins TRBV5-4 and TRBJ2-7; D is uncertain. V was clipped by 3 bases and J by 0 bases, with 7 bases between them. Germline CDR1 SGHNT, CDR2 YYREEE (reference sequence). The CDR3 extends over 13 amino acids.